Shown below are 17 T cell receptor beta chains from a single sample sequenced in a study of blood T cell repertoires in COVID-19. Measured with immunoSEQ multiplex PCR; TCRdb has only the in-frame clones, and not every one. The repertoire holds around 450,000 clones, with about nine tenths as singletons. The sequencing sample was made of PBMCs or T cells enriched from blood (not recorded which). Every receptor here comes from a young man who had recovered from COVID-19.

The J gene is TRBJ2-3, the V gene TRBV3-1 (or the pseudogene TRBV3-2); TRBD1 agrees at 10 bases. This CDR3 spans 13 amino acids. The germline V gene has CDR1 LGHDT and CDR2 YNNKEL (reference sequence). V dropped 5 bases and J dropped 8; count of bases not matched to a gene: 4. The CDR3 protein is CASSGRDRGTQYF. In nucleotides, the CDR3 is TGTGCCAGCAGCGGCCGGGACAGGGGTACGCAGTATTTT.

The CDR3 region has the DNA TGTGTCAGAGTTAGCGGGGGCGCTCTTGACAATGAGCAGTTCTTC. Its translation: CVRVSGGALDNEQFF. V gene TRBV7-5 combines with J gene TRBJ2-1; the table's D gene call, TRBD2, was not cross checked with the DNA. TRBV7-5 is designated a pseudogene. The CDR3 has 15 residues.

The chain combines TRBV30 with TRBJ1-5; possibly TRBD1 for D (6 bases). The ends were cut back, 3 bases at V and 6 bases at J, with 12 bases in the middle. Germline CDR1 GTSNPN, CDR2 SVGIG (reference sequence). The CDR3 is 13 amino acids. Here the CDR3 reads CAWSQLGGQPQHF. The DNA of the CDR3 is TGTGCCTGGAGCCAATTAGGGGGTCAGCCCCAGCATTTT.

The chain is built from TRBV18 and TRBJ1-6; the match to TRBD1 covers 10 bases. This CDR3 region has 17 residues. Trimming at V came to 2 bases and at J to 8 bases, leaving 9 bases not matched to a gene. In germline, CDR1 is KGHSH, CDR2 LQKENI. The CDR3 coding sequence is TGTGCCAGCTCACCATTGCGACCGGGACAGGGGTATTCACCCCTCCACTTT. It is translated as CASSPLRPGQGYSPLHF.

The chain joins TRBV6-5 to TRBJ1-3; D gene uncertain. This CDR3 is built from 15 residues. Trimming left V 2 bases short and J 2 bases short, with 10 bases between. Germline-derived CDR1 and CDR2 are MNHEY and SVGAGI. The CDR3, as DNA: TGTGCCAGCAGTTACGTGCTGGGAGCTGGAAACACCATATATTTT. This sequence encodes CASSYVLGAGNTIYF.

This sequence joins TRBV7-8 and TRBJ1-1, with D possibly matching TRBD1 (5 bases). Germline values: CDR1 SGHVS, CDR2 FQNEAQ. The CDR3 is made up of 15 amino acids. The germline V and J ends were trimmed by 4 bases and 4 bases, with 16 bases remaining between them. DNA for the CDR3: TGTGCCAGCAGCTATGGGACTGCATGGTTCACTGAAGCTTTCTTT. It encodes CASSYGTAWFTEAFF.

The gene calls are TRBV6-5 and TRBJ1-1, with a tentative D call TRBD1 (5 bases). With 6 bases removed from V and 7 bases from J, the gap between germline ends came to 15 bases. This CDR3 is built from 13 residues. Per germline, CDR1 MNHEY and CDR2 SVGAGI. This chain's CDR3 is CASSDGPRVEAFF. In nucleotides, the CDR3 is TGTGCCAGCAGCGATGGACCCAGGGTTGAAGCTTTCTTT.

The CDR3 bases are TGTGCCAGCAGCCCTACAGGGGATTATGGCTACACCTTC. It specifies CASSPTGDYGYTF. The J gene is TRBJ1-2, the V gene TRBV5-5, with 7 nucleotides matching TRBD1. The CDR3 consists of 13 residues. Germline CDR1 SGHKS, CDR2 YYEKEE (reference sequence). V was pared by 4 bases and J by 5 bases, with 5 bases of the junction left unmatched.

This clone was recorded once. The V gene is TRBV5-6, the J gene TRBJ2-2; TRBD2 aligns across 10 bases. Per the germline V gene, CDR1 is SGHDT and CDR2 is YYEEEE. Unmatched junction bases numbered 1, after V lost 4 bases and J lost 4 bases. The CDR3 has 14 residues. CDR3 sequence reads: CASSKRGGTGELFF. Here the CDR3 DNA reads TGTGCCAGCAGCAAGCGGGGGGGCACCGGGGAGCTGTTTTTT. Using reference TRBV5-6 and TRBJ2-2 for the parts outside the CDR3, the full variable domain is DAGVTQSPTHLIKTRGQQVTLRCSPKSGHDTVSWYQQALGQGPQFIFQYYEEEERQRGNFPDRFSGHQFPNYSSELNVNALLLGDSALYLCASSKRGGTGELFFGEGSRLTVL.

Of note for this clone: One junction end disagrees with the germline gene, perhaps due to a read error. The V call is TRBV18, the J call TRBJ1-5, with D hard to call. The CDR3 is 13 residues long. The germline V gene has CDR1 KGHSH and CDR2 LQKENI. The CDR3 coding sequence is TGTGCCAGCTCTCAATATAGCGATCAGCCCCAGCATTTT. This gives the protein CASSQYSDQPQHF.

The chain joins TRBV25-1 to TRBJ1-1; 10 positions match TRBD1. CDR3 length equals 13 residues. With 8 bases clipped from V and 4 bases from J, the junction kept 4 bases outside the gene matches. The germline V gene encodes CDR1 MGHDK and CDR2 SYGVNS. The CDR3 DNA is TGTGCCAGCTCCGGGACAGGGGCCACTGAAGCTTTCTTT. Translated, it gives CASSGTGATEAFF.

The chain has TRBV9 and TRBJ1-4, with TRBD1 identical over 9 bases. V gave up 3 bases and J gave up 8 bases; unmatched junction bases: 8. This CDR3 has 15 amino acids. Germline V gene data show CDR1 as SGDLS and CDR2 as YYNGEE. The CDR3 region is CASSAQGAVREKLFF. CDR3 coding DNA: TGTGCCAGCAGCGCACAGGGGGCGGTTCGGGAAAAACTGTTTTTT.

The CDR3 spells CASSEPGTGTEKLFF. CDR3 DNA sequence: TGTGCCAGCAGCGAACCCGGGACAGGGACCGAAAAACTGTTTTTT. The chain carries TRBV5-6 and TRBJ1-4, with TRBD1 matching 9 bases. This CDR3 has 15 residues. Germline CDR1 and CDR2: SGHDT and YYEEEE. J was trimmed by 8 bases and V by 4 bases; bases with no gene match: 9.

Of note for this clone: Given a much more abundant clone one base away, this may be a read error. The gene calls are TRBV5-1 and TRBJ1-1; a weak D match, TRBD1 (5 bases). V lost 4 bases and J 0 bases, leaving 7 bases between the germline ends. Germline CDR1 is SGHRS and CDR2 is YFSETQ. CDR3 size: 13 residues. The CDR3 is CASSLDMNTEAFF. CDR3 DNA sequence: TGCGCCAGCAGCCTGGACATGAACACTGAAGCTTTCTTT.

This chain connects TRBV5-4 to TRBJ2-2; D may be TRBD2 (7 bases). Germline CDR1 SGHNT, CDR2 YYREEE (reference sequence). The CDR3 has 14 residues. Trimming removed 10 bases at V and 5 bases at J, with 18 bases between. The DNA for the CDR3 is TGTGCCCTCTCGGGGGGCTCGCGAACCGGGGAGCTGTTTTTT. Encoded protein: CALSGGSRTGELFF.

The chain uses TRBV6-1 and TRBJ1-6; TRBD1 matches at 7 bases. The V gene's germline CDR1 is MNHNS and CDR2 SASEGT. V dropped 3 bases and J dropped 4; count of bases not matched to a gene: 3. This CDR3 contains 15 residues. As DNA, the CDR3 is TGTGCCAGCAGTGAGAGACAGGGATATAATTCACCCCTCCACTTT. This encodes CASSERQGYNSPLHF.

This chain connects TRBV6-4 to TRBJ2-1, with 9 positions matching TRBD2. There are 13 residues in the CDR3. The trim removed 10 bases at V and 6 bases at J, leaving 7 bases unmatched. CDR1 is MRHNA, CDR2 SNTAGT, per germline. CDR3 sequence reads: CATRSSGSNEQFF. CDR3 DNA: TGTGCCACCCGGAGTAGCGGGAGCAATGAGCAGTTCTTC.